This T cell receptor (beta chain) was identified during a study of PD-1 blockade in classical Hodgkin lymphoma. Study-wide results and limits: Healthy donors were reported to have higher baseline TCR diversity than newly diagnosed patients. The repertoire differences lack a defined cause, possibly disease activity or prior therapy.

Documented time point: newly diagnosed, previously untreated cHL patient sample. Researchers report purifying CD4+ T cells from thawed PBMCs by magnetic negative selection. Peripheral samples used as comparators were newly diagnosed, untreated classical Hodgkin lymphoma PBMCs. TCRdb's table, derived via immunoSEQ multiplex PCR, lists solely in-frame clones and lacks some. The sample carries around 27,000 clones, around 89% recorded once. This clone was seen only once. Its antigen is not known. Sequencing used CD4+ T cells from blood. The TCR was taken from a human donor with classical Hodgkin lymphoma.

The CDR3 sequence is CASSGNSGRAHNEQFF. DNA of the CDR3: TGCGCCAGCAGCGGGAACAGCGGGAGGGCCCACAATGAGCAGTTCTTC. The rearrangement uses TRBV5-1 and TRBJ2-1; 10 bases align to TRBD2. Germline loops: CDR1 SGHRS, CDR2 YFSETQ. This CDR3 spans 16 amino acids. Trimming cost V 4 bases and J 5 bases; bases outside gene matches: 9. The complete variable domain, with remaining parts taken from reference TRBV5-1 and TRBJ2-1, reads KAGVTQTPRYLIKTRGQQVTLSCSPISGHRSVSWYQQTPGQGLQFLFEYFSETQRNKGNFPGRFSGRQFSNSRSEMNVSTLELGDSALYLCASSGNSGRAHNEQFFGPGTRLTVL.